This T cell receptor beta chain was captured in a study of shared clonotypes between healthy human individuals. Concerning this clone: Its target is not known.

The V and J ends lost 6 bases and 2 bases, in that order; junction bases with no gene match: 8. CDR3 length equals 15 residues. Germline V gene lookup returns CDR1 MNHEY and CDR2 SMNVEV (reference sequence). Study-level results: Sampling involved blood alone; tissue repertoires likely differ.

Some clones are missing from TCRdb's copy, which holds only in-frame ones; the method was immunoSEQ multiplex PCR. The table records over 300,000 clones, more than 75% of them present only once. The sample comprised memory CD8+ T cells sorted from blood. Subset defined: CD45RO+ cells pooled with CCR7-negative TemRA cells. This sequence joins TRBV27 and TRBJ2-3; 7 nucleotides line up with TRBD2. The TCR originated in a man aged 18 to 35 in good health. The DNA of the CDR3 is TGTGCCAGCAGCCAAGCGGGGTGGCACACAGATACGCAGTATTTT. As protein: CASSQAGWHTDTQYF.